These 32 T cell receptor beta chains share one sample of origin, sequenced in a study of T-cell reconstitution after alpha-beta-depleted transplantation in children. Using unique molecular identifiers, the investigators prepared the TCRbeta library. TCRdb re-analysed the PCR reads in MiXCR, keeping a single row per CDR3 protein. Of about 200,000 distinct CDR3 sequences listed, roughly 7% are singletons. The sample was PBMCs, taken before TCRalphabeta/CD19-depleted stem cell transplant. These receptors all stem from a boy aged 2 to 10 with acute lymphoblastic leukemia, due to receive a stem cell transplant.

This clonotype was counted between two and nine times. This chain links TRBV20-1 with TRBJ2-1; tentative D call: TRBD2 (9 bases). The V gene lost 6 bases and the J gene lost 3 bases, with 21 bases spanning the gap. CDR1 DFQATT and CDR2 SNEGSKA come from the germline V gene (reference sequence). This CDR3 has 16 residues. The CDR3 nucleotides are TGCAGTGCGACCAGGGGGCTAGCGGGGAACTACAATGAGCAGTTCTTC. It codes for CSATRGLAGNYNEQFF.

At least ten counts were recorded for this clonotype. This rearrangement joins TRBV4-3 to TRBJ2-1, with unresolved D. V gave up 0 bases and J gave up 0 bases, with 12 bases separating them. Looked up from germline, CDR1 is LGHNA and CDR2 is YSLEER. The CDR3 consists of 17 residues. CDR3 protein: CASSQDESFSSYNEQFF. The CDR3 DNA reads as TGCGCCAGCAGCCAAGACGAATCGTTTAGCTCCTACAATGAGCAGTTCTTC.

This clonotype was observed at least ten times. The chain is built from TRBV16 and TRBJ2-7; D is tentatively TRBD1 or TRBD2 (5 bases each). The V end lost 5 bases, the J end lost 3 bases, and 8 bases lay between the germline ends. CDR1 is KGHSY, CDR2 FQNENV, per germline. This CDR3 is 12 amino acids long. CDR3 sequence: CASSWDGYEQYF. DNA of the CDR3: TGTGCCAGCAGCTGGGACGGCTACGAGCAGTACTTC.

This clonotype was detected only a few times. The chain is built from TRBV9 and TRBJ2-7; 10 nucleotides match TRBD1. CDR1 is SGDLS and CDR2 is YYNGEE in the germline V gene. Trimming at V came to 0 bases and at J to 3 bases, leaving 3 bases not matched to a gene. CDR3 length: 15 residues. CDR3 protein: CASSVEGQGHYEQYF. The CDR3 nucleotides are TGTGCCAGCAGCGTAGAGGGACAGGGGCACTACGAGCAGTACTTC.

This clonotype was seen repeatedly, ten times or more. The chain couples TRBV6-5 to TRBJ2-7; a possible D gene is TRBD1 (5 bases). Trimming removed 3 bases at V and 2 bases at J, with 11 bases between. Germline V gene sequence: CDR1 MNHEY, CDR2 SVGAGI. The CDR3 runs 14 residues. The CDR3 is CASSYYRGAYEQYF. The CDR3 DNA follows: TGTGCCAGCAGTTATTATAGGGGCGCCTACGAGCAGTACTTC.

This clonotype was detected ten times or more. The chain combines TRBV7-9 with TRBJ2-7; TRBD2 aligns across 15 bases. With V trimmed by 5 bases and J by 5 bases, 7 bases remained unmatched. The CDR3 covers 16 residues. Germline V lookup: CDR1 SEHNR, CDR2 FQNEAQ (reference sequence). This chain's CDR3 is CASSIGTSGGSHEQYF. CDR3 sequence (DNA): TGTGCCAGCAGCATCGGGACTAGCGGGGGGAGCCACGAGCAGTACTTC.

In its sample, this clonotype was seen many times. The chain is built from TRBV9 and TRBJ2-4; D is ambiguous. Trimming shortened V by 8 bases and J by 8 bases, and 11 bases separated the two germline ends. CDR3 size: 11 residues. CDR1 and CDR2 from the germline V gene are SGDLS and YYNGEE. CDR3 residues: CASVIEDIQYF. The CDR3 coding sequence is TGTGCCAGTGTGATCGAGGACATTCAGTACTTC.

The V gene is TRBV7-6, the J gene TRBJ2-5; a weak D match, TRBD2 (5 bases). There are 13 residues in the CDR3. Looked up from germline, CDR1 is SGHVS and CDR2 is FNYEAQ. Trimming stripped 8 bases from V and 4 bases from J, with 14 bases between. CDR3 coding DNA: TGTGCCAGCCAGGCGCGGGCGGGAGAGACCCAGTACTTC. Translation: CASQARAGETQYF.

Only a few counts were recorded for this clonotype. CDR3 region: CASTAGQQGIQYF. The CDR3 DNA reads as TGTGCCAGCACCGCGGGACAGCAGGGCATTCAGTACTTC. The chain carries TRBV7-3 and TRBJ2-4; possible D gene TRBD1, 7 bases. Germline CDR1 is SGHTA and CDR2 is FQGTGA. CDR3 length: 13 residues. V was trimmed by 7 bases and J by 9 bases, leaving 16 bases between them.

Comment on this clonotype: One junction end does not reproduce the germline sequence, and a read error may be involved. The CDR3 loop is CSSREASRGGSTEAFF. The CDR3 bases are TGTTCCAGCAGAGAAGCGTCCAGAGGGGGGAGTACTGAAGCTTTCTTT. The chain couples TRBV28 to TRBJ1-1; D might be TRBD1 (6 bases). CDR1 and CDR2 (germline): MDHEN, SYDVKM. This CDR3 has 16 amino acids.

The V and J genes are TRBV25-1 and TRBJ2-3; D remains ambiguous. Trimming stripped 4 bases from V and 4 bases from J, with 6 bases between. The CDR3 loop spans 12 amino acids. CDR1 is MGHDK, CDR2 SYGVNS, per germline. CDR3 coding DNA: TGTGCCAGCAGTGGGAGTTCAGATACGCAGTATTTT. Protein: CASSGSSDTQYF.

This clonotype has ten or more counts. The V call is TRBV28, the J call TRBJ2-7; a possible D gene is TRBD1 (5 bases). In germline, CDR1 is MDHEN, CDR2 SYDVKM. This CDR3 region has 13 residues. V was pared by 6 bases and J by 0 bases, with 9 bases between. The CDR3 is CASRRQTSYEQYF. The CDR3, as DNA: TGTGCCAGCAGGAGACAGACCTCCTACGAGCAGTACTTC.

This clonotype was picked up a small number of times. The gene calls are TRBV28 and TRBJ1-2, with D perhaps TRBD1 (5 bases). CDR1 is MDHEN and CDR2 is SYDVKM in the germline V gene. V lost 4 bases, J lost 8 bases, and 17 bases lay in between. CDR3 length: 14 amino acids. DNA of the CDR3: TGTGCCAGCAGTTCCGACGTGGGGGTGCGCGGCTACACCTTC. Translation gives CASSSDVGVRGYTF.

DNA for the CDR3: TGCGCCAGCAGCCAAGAAGGACACTCTGGGGCCAACGTCCTGACTTTC. It specifies CASSQEGHSGANVLTF. V usage is TRBV4-3 and J usage is TRBJ2-6; possibly TRBD1 for D (5 bases). This CDR3 has 16 residues. V lost 0 bases to trimming and J lost 0 bases, with 6 bases between them. Germline CDR1 is LGHNA and CDR2 is YSLEER.

This clonotype was seen many times. This chain connects TRBV4-2 to TRBJ2-3; the D call may be TRBD1 or TRBD2 (6 bases each). The CDR3 is 16 amino acids. V was cut by 1 base and J by 2 bases, with 13 bases left in between. Germline V lookup: CDR1 LGHNA, CDR2 YNFKEQ. CDR3 loop: CASSQVLSGATDTQYF. The CDR3 DNA sequence: TGTGCCAGCAGCCAAGTTTTGTCGGGGGCCACAGATACGCAGTATTTT.

In its sample, this clonotype was seen many times. V and J are TRBV5-6 and TRBJ2-1; TRBD1 matches 7 bases. Germline loops: CDR1 SGHDT, CDR2 YYEEEE. The CDR3 runs to 12 residues. V shed 7 bases, J shed 6 bases, and the junction held 4 bases outside the gene matches. The CDR3 DNA reads as TGTGCCAGCGGATCAGGGGGCAATGAGCAGTTCTTC. Residues: CASGSGGNEQFF.

This rearrangement joins TRBV18 to TRBJ1-1, with D possibly matching TRBD1 (5 bases). From germline, CDR1 is KGHSH and CDR2 LQKENI. CDR3 length: 12 residues. The V gene lost 2 bases and the J gene lost 4 bases, with 5 bases spanning the gap. DNA for the CDR3: TGTGCCAGCTCACCAGGGGCCACTGAAGCTTTCTTT. It translates to CASSPGATEAFF.

The chain combines TRBV7-2 with TRBJ1-2; D may be TRBD1 (5 bases). Germline V gene sequence: CDR1 SGHTA, CDR2 FQGNSA. V was cut by 5 bases and J by 0 bases, with 10 bases left in between. The CDR3 contains 14 residues. This chain's CDR3 is CASSLGRSNYGYTF. Here the CDR3 DNA reads TGTGCCAGCAGCCTGGGACGGTCTAACTATGGCTACACCTTC.

The J gene is TRBJ2-7, the V gene TRBV25-1; D unresolved. There are 14 residues in the CDR3. The germline V and J ends were trimmed by 6 bases and 5 bases, with 17 bases remaining between them. CDR1 and CDR2 (germline): MGHDK, SYGVNS. DNA for the CDR3: TGTGCCAGCAGACCCCCTGACTTACCCCACGAGCAGTACTTC. Translating it yields CASRPPDLPHEQYF.

This clonotype was seen a few times. The chain uses TRBV4-3 and TRBJ2-6; D is possibly TRBD1 or TRBD2 (5 bases each). V gave up 0 bases and J gave up 4 bases, with 16 bases separating them. The germline V gene has CDR1 LGHNA and CDR2 YSLEER. CDR3 length equals 18 residues. The CDR3 region has the DNA TGCGCCAGCAGCCAAGAACTAGGGACCTCCGTCGGGGCCAACGTCCTGACTTTC. This encodes CASSQELGTSVGANVLTF.

This clonotype was seen a few times. The chain links TRBV5-6 to TRBJ1-2; D call uncertain. The length of the CDR3 is 13 residues. Germline V gene lookup returns CDR1 SGHDT and CDR2 YYEEEE. The V gene lost 0 bases and the J gene lost 3 bases, with 6 bases spanning the gap. CDR3 nucleotide sequence: TGTGCCAGCAGCTTGGGGACGTACTATGGCTACACCTTC. Translating gives CASSLGTYYGYTF. Complete variable domain (other parts from reference TRBV5-6 and TRBJ1-2): DAGVTQSPTHLIKTRGQQVTLRCSPKSGHDTVSWYQQALGQGPQFIFQYYEEEERQRGNFPDRFSGHQFPNYSSELNVNALLLGDSALYLCASSLGTYYGYTFGSGTRLTVV.

Ten or more counts support this clonotype. The chain links TRBV6-1 to TRBJ1-1; the match to TRBD1 covers 7 bases. The CDR3 sequence is 14 residues long. Trimming cost V 6 bases and J 0 bases; bases outside gene matches: 4. Per germline, CDR1 MNHNS and CDR2 SASEGT. CDR3 residues: CASSHGTVNTEAFF. Here the CDR3 DNA reads TGTGCCAGCAGCCACGGGACAGTGAACACTGAAGCTTTCTTT.

This clonotype showed up many times. The chain links TRBV7-9 to TRBJ2-7; 10 positions agree with TRBD2. This CDR3 has 13 amino acids. Germline lookup yields CDR1 SEHNR and CDR2 FQNEAQ (reference sequence). V lost 5 bases to trimming and J lost 7 bases; unmatched junction nucleotides: 5. DNA for the CDR3: TGTGCCAGCAGCCCTAGCGGGGGATGGGAGCAGTACTTC. It yields the protein CASSPSGGWEQYF. The full variable domain, with the rest looked up from reference TRBV7-9 and TRBJ2-7, is DTGVSQNPRHKITKRGQNVTFRCDPISEHNRLYWYRQTLGQGPEFLTYFQNEAQLEKSRLLSDRFSAERPKGSFSTLEIQRTEQGDSAMYLCASSPSGGWEQYFGPGTRLTVT.

The table lists this clonotype with many counts. J is TRBJ2-6 and V is TRBV28; D uncertain. With 1 base removed from V and 0 bases from J, the gap between germline ends came to 4 bases. CDR1 is MDHEN, CDR2 SYDVKM, per germline. This CDR3 is 15 amino acids long. CDR3: CASSLSGSGANVLTF. The CDR3 DNA sequence: TGTGCCAGCAGTTTATCGGGCTCTGGGGCCAACGTCCTGACTTTC.

This clonotype occurred a few times. The chain has TRBV12-3 or TRBV12-4 and TRBJ1-2; D is uncertain. The ends were cut back, 4 bases at V and 4 bases at J, with 16 bases in the middle. The CDR3 extends over 15 amino acids. For the CDR3, the DNA is TGTGCCAGCAGTTCCACCCCGATCACCGGCTATGGCTACACCTTC. Translation gives CASSSTPITGYGYTF.

Regarding this clonotype: The junction departs from the called germline gene at one end, perhaps through a read error. The chain employs TRBV27 and TRBJ2-1, with D unclear. Germline CDR1 MNHEY, CDR2 SMNVEV (reference sequence). The CDR3 runs 15 residues. The CDR3 region has the DNA TGTGCCAGCAGTTTATTAAGAGTTGTAAGGAATGAGCAGATCTTC. It encodes CASSLLRVVRNEQIF.

This clonotype was counted a few times. J is TRBJ1-1 and V is TRBV5-6, with D perhaps TRBD1 (5 bases). Germline-derived CDR1 and CDR2 are SGHDT and YYEEEE. The germline V and J ends were trimmed by 3 bases and 6 bases, with 12 bases remaining between them. The CDR3 is made up of 13 amino acids. The CDR3 loop reads CASSSGPRAEAFF. The CDR3 coding sequence is TGTGCCAGCAGCTCGGGCCCCAGGGCTGAAGCTTTCTTT.

There are many counts of this clonotype. This chain connects TRBV28 to TRBJ1-1; D gene unclear. Trimming cost V 5 bases and J 3 bases, with 10 bases left between them. CDR1 is MDHEN and CDR2 is SYDVKM in the germline V gene. The CDR3 consists of 13 residues. DNA for the CDR3: TGTGCCAGCAGTAAGAGCGAGGACACTGAAGCTTTCTTT. Translated, it gives CASSKSEDTEAFF.

This clonotype occurred many times. V is TRBV5-1 and J is TRBJ2-1; maybe TRBD1 (5 bases). Trimming left V 3 bases short and J 3 bases short, with 19 bases between. Germline V gene sequence: CDR1 SGHRS, CDR2 YFSETQ. This CDR3 contains 17 residues. The CDR3 loop reads CASSSIPLGQRYNEQFF. The CDR3, as DNA: TGCGCCAGCAGCTCGATCCCCCTGGGGCAACGCTACAATGAGCAGTTCTTC.

V and J are TRBV20-1 and TRBJ2-1; TRBD2 aligns across 11 bases. J was trimmed by 6 bases and V by 0 bases; bases with no gene match: 13. Germline CDR1 DFQATT, CDR2 SNEGSKA (reference sequence). CDR3 length: 18 amino acids. The CDR3 DNA follows: TGCAGTGCTAGAGATTCAGGACTAGCGGGTGTAGCCGGCAATGAGCAGTTCTTC. Protein: CSARDSGLAGVAGNEQFF.

The table lists this clonotype with a few counts. The chain joins TRBV11-2 to TRBJ2-5, with D unclear. Trimming took off 0 bases at V and 7 bases at J, with 6 bases between the two ends. The length of the CDR3 is 12 residues. In germline, CDR1 is SGHAT, CDR2 FQNNGV. The chain's CDR3 is CASSLDLGTQYF. For the CDR3, the DNA is TGTGCCAGCAGCTTAGATTTGGGGACCCAGTACTTC.

This clonotype was counted only a few times. The chain is built from TRBV5-1 and TRBJ2-3; 7 nucleotides match TRBD2. The V and J ends lost 1 base and 6 bases, in that order; junction bases with no gene match: 8. The CDR3 sequence is 15 residues long. CDR1 is SGHRS, CDR2 YFSETQ, per germline. The CDR3 sequence is CASSLQRGGDDTQYF. Here the CDR3 DNA reads TGCGCCAGCAGCTTGCAGCGGGGCGGGGACGATACGCAGTATTTT.